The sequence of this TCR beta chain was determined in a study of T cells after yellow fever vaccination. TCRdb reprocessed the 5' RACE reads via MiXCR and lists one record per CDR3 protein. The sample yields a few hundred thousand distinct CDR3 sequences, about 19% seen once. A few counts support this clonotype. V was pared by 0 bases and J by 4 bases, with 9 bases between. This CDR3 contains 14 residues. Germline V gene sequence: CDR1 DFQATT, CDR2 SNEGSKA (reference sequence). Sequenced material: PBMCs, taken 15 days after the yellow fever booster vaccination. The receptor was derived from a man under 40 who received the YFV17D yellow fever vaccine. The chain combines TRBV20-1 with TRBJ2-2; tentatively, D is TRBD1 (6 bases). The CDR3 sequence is CSARDGTTTGELFF. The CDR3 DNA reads TGCAGTGCTAGAGATGGGACAACCACCGGGGAGCTGTTTTTT.